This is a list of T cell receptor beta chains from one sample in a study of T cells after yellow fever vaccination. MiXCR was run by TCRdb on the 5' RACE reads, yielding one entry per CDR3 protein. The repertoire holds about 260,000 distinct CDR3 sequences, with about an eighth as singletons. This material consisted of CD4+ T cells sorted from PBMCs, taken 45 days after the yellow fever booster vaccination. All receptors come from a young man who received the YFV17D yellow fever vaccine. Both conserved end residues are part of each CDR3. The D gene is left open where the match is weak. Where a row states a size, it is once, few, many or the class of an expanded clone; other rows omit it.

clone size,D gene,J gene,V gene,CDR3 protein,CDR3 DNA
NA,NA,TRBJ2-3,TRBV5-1,CASGEPPTDTQYF,TGCGCCAGCGGGGAGCCACCCACAGATACGCAGTATTTT
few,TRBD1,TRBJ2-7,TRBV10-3,CAISLRQGPLEQYF,TGTGCCATCAGCCTTCGACAGGGACCCCTCGAGCAGTACTTC
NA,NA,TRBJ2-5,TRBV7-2,CASSSTSYETQYF,TGTGCCAGCAGCTCAACTAGCTACGAGACCCAGTACTTC
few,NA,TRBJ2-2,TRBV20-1,CSASRQGYPGELFF,TGCAGTGCCTCACGGCAGGGATATCCCGGGGAGCTGTTTTTT
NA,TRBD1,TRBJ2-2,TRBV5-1,CASGQGAGELFF,TGCGCCAGCGGACAGGGGGCCGGGGAGCTGTTTTTT
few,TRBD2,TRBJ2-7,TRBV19,CASKLREATDSYEQYF,TGTGCCAGTAAGTTACGGGAGGCGACCGATTCCTACGAGCAGTACTTC
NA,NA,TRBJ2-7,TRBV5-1,CASSPRPTSYEQYF,TGCGCCAGCAGCCCCCGCCCTACTTCCTACGAGCAGTACTTC
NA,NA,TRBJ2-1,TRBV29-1,CSVEGFGRTYNEQFF,TGCAGCGTTGAAGGTTTCGGGCGTACCTACAATGAGCAGTTCTTC
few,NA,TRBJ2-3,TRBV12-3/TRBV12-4,CASSPPLNPPTQYF,TGTGCCAGCAGTCCACCATTGAACCCCCCTACGCAGTATTTT
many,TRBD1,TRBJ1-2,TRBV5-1,CASSWGDRDDYGYTF,TGCGCCAGCAGCTGGGGGGACAGGGATGACTATGGCTACACCTTC
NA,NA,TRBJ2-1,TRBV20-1,CSAVSVGNEQFF,TGCAGTGCTGTTAGCGTTGGGAATGAGCAGTTCTTC
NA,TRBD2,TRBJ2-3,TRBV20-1,CSARGPLAGVADTQYF,TGCAGTGCTAGAGGCCCGCTAGCGGGAGTAGCAGATACGCAGTATTTT
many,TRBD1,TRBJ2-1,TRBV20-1,CSASFQGTGTGEQFF,TGCAGTGCTAGTTTCCAAGGGACAGGGACGGGTGAGCAGTTCTTC
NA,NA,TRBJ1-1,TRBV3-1,CASRGDGYTEAFF,TGTGCCAGCAGGGGGGACGGCTACACTGAAGCTTTCTTT
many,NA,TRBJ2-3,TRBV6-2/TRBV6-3,CASSYRDTQYF,TGTGCCAGCAGTTACAGGGATACGCAGTATTTT
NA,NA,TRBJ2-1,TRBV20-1,CSARDPKRDQTYNEQFF,TGCAGTGCTAGAGATCCCAAACGGGACCAGACCTACAATGAGCAGTTCTTC
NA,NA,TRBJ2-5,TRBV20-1,CSARDARQETQYF,TGCAGTGCTAGAGATGCGCGGCAAGAGACCCAGTACTTC
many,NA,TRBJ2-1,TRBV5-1,CASSRSDRYNEQFF,TGCGCCAGCAGCCGATCCGACAGATACAATGAGCAGTTCTTC
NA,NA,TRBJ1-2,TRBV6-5,CASSYQKNPTGADGYTF,TGTGCCAGCAGTTACCAGAAGAACCCGACAGGCGCTGATGGCTACACCTTC
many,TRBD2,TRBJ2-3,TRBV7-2,CASSSGLAGGADTQYF,TGTGCCAGCAGCTCCGGACTAGCGGGAGGAGCAGATACGCAGTATTTT
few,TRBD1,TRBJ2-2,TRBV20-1,CSAREGQGFGELFF,TGCAGTGCTAGGGAGGGACAGGGGTTCGGGGAGCTGTTTTTT
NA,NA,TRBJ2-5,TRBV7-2,CASSLGASGRQETQYF,TGTGCCAGCAGCTTAGGTGCGAGCGGCCGGCAAGAGACCCAGTACTTC
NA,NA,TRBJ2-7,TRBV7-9,CASSPRGHEQYF,TGTGCCAGCAGCCCCCGGGGCCACGAGCAGTACTTC
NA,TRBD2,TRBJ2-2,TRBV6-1,CASRKAGANTGELFF,TGTGCCAGCAGGAAAGCGGGAGCGAACACCGGGGAGCTGTTTTTT
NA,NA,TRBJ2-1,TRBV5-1,CATFPGEVRNEQFF,TGCGCCACCTTTCCGGGAGAAGTGCGGAATGAGCAGTTCTTC
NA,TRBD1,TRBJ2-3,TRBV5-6,CASSFTGGGTDTQYF,TGTGCCAGCAGCTTTACAGGGGGCGGAACAGATACGCAGTATTTT
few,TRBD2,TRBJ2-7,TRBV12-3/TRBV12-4,CASSLGRGPSYEQYF,TGTGCCAGCAGTTTGGGGAGGGGCCCCTCCTACGAGCAGTACTTC
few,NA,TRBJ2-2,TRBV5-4,CASSLLGTGELFF,TGTGCCAGCAGCTTACTAGGGACCGGGGAGCTGTTTTTT
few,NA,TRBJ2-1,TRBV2,CASSFTRPSYNEQFF,TGTGCCAGCAGTTTTACACGGCCCTCCTACAATGAGCAGTTCTTC
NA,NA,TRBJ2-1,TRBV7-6,CASSLRVGSYNEQFF,TGTGCCAGCAGCTTACGGGTCGGGTCCTACAATGAGCAGTTCTTC
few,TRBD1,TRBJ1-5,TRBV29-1,CSVRGTGTQPQHF,TGCAGCGTTAGGGGGACAGGGACACAGCCCCAGCATTTT
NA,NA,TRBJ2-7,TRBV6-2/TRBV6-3,CASSPPDVVSYEQYF,TGTGCCAGCAGCCCCCCTGATGTGGTCTCCTACGAGCAGTACTTC
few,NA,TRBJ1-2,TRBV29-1,CSVLTGYGYTF,TGCAGCGTCCTGACAGGCTATGGCTACACCTTC
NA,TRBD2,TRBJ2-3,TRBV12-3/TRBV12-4,CASRLAFSTDTQYF,TGTGCCAGCAGACTAGCGTTTAGCACAGATACGCAGTATTTT
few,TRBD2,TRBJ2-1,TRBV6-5,CASSYSASGILPFF,TGTGCCAGCAGTTACTCGGCTAGCGGCATACTACCGTTCTTC
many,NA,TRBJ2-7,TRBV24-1,CATSDKVTGLQYF,TGTGCCACCAGTGATAAAGTGACAGGTCTGCAGTACTTC
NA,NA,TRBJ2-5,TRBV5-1,CASSSERGETQYF,TGCGCCAGCAGCTCGGAAAGAGGAGAGACCCAGTACTTC
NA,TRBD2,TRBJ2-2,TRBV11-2,CASRRGLAGSGELFF,TGTGCCAGCAGAAGGGGACTAGCGGGATCCGGGGAGCTGTTTTTT
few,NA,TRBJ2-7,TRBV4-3,CASSQDLGAGHHYEQYF,TGCGCCAGCAGCCAAGATCTTGGGGCAGGGCATCACTACGAGCAGTACTTC
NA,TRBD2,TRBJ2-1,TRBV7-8,CASSFPSSGRALGSYNEQFF,TGTGCCAGCAGCTTCCCTTCTAGCGGGAGGGCCCTCGGCTCCTACAATGAGCAGTTCTTC
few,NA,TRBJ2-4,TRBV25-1,CASSGTQKNIQYF,TGTGCCAGCAGTGGGACACAGAAAAACATTCAGTACTTC
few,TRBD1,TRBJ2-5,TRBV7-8,CASSFGDRVETQYF,TGTGCCAGCAGCTTTGGGGACAGGGTAGAGACCCAGTACTTC
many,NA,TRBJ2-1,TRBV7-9,CASSIPGGFQLF,TGTGCCAGCAGCATCCCAGGGGGGTTTCAGCTCTTC
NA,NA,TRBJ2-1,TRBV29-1,CSEGPMANEQFF,TGCAGCGAGGGGCCGATGGCCAATGAGCAGTTCTTC
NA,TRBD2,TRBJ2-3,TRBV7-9,CASSGRLAHRTDTQYF,TGTGCCAGCAGCGGCAGACTAGCACATCGCACAGATACGCAGTATTTT
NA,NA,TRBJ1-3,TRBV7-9,CASSYPRLDRSGNTIYF,TGTGCCAGCAGCTACCCCCGACTGGACCGCTCTGGAAACACCATATATTTT
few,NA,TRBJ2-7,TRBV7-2,CASSLEHSGQYF,TGTGCCAGCAGCCTCGAACATTCTGGGCAGTACTTC
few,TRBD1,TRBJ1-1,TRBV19,CASTVGGGRTEAFF,TGTGCCAGTACAGTAGGGGGCGGACGCACTGAAGCTTTCTTT
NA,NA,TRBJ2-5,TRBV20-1,CSSVGTIQETQYF,TGCAGTTCCGTAGGAACCATACAAGAGACCCAGTACTTC
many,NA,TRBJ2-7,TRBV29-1,CSVEDEGTGGYEQYF,TGCAGCGTTGAAGACGAAGGGACCGGTGGCTACGAGCAGTACTTC
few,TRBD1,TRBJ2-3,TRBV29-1,CSTKTGTGSTDTQYF,TGCAGCACAAAGACTGGGACAGGTAGCACAGATACGCAGTATTTT
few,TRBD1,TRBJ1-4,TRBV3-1,CASSIQGGNEKLFF,TGTGCCAGCAGCATACAGGGGGGGAATGAAAAACTGTTTTTT
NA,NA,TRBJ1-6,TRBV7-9,CASSHTGDGVSPLHF,TGTGCCAGCAGCCACACGGGGGATGGGGTGTCACCCCTCCACTTT
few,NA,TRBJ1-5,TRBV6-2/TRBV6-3,CASRQDGAQHF,TGTGCCAGCAGGCAAGATGGGGCCCAGCATTTT
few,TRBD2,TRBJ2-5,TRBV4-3,CASRPRGSGNQETQYF,TGCGCCAGCAGGCCCCGGGGTAGCGGGAACCAAGAGACCCAGTACTTC
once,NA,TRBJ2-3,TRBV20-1,CSARAVSSTDTQYF,TGCAGTGCTAGAGCGGTCTCTAGCACAGATACGCAGTATTTT
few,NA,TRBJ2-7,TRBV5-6,CASSLVATATYEQYF,TGTGCCAGCAGCTTGGTGGCGACAGCCACCTACGAGCAGTACTTC
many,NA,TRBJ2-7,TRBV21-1,CASPEMQGLYEQYF,TGTGCCAGCCCTGAGATGCAGGGGCTCTACGAGCAGTACTTC
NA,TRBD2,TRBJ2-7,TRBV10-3,CAITAERGEQYF,TGTGCCATCACTGCTGAGCGGGGCGAGCAGTACTTC
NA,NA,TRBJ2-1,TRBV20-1,CSAQAGAGSFRKQFF,TGCAGTGCCCAAGCAGGTGCGGGGTCGTTCAGGAAGCAGTTCTTC